This record looks at one T cell receptor (beta chain) sequence and its context. These data are taken from a study of blood T cell repertoires in COVID-19. Whole-study context: Sites across the United States, Italy and Spain contributed samples from acute and convalescent COVID-19.

The CDR3 totals 14 residues. CDR1 and CDR2 from the germline V gene are SGHNT and YENEEA. The V end lost 6 bases, the J end lost 8 bases, and 17 bases lay between the germline ends. Enrolled through a virtual design, the participants were between roughly 18 and 90 years of age and came from 24 US areas. Cohort 3 donors were reported recovered after two negative PCRs, clearance, or symptom resolution. Sequencing used immunoSEQ multiplex PCR; TCRdb keeps in-frame clones, though not all of them. The repertoire has 220,000 or so clones, roughly 84% of them found once; the top ten carry approximately 6.8%.

This TCR was sampled from a woman between 40 and 55 years old who had recovered from COVID-19. This sequence joins TRBV11-3 and TRBJ2-1; D might be TRBD1 (6 bases). The sample consisted of PBMCs or T cells enriched from blood (not recorded which). CDR3 sequence (DNA): TGTGCCAGCAGTCAGGGGCGGGTTGATGATGAGCAGTTCTTC. The encoded protein is CASSQGRVDDEQFF.